This TCR beta chain was sequenced for a study of T cells in tuberculosis. Study as a whole: CD1B tetramers identified T cells specific for mycobacterial lipid GMM. Blood was taken before or within 7 days of anti-tuberculosis therapy.

This clone was seen just once. This CDR3 is 16 amino acids long. Germline lookup yields CDR1 MNHEY and CDR2 SVGAGI. Trimming pared 0 bases from V and 2 bases from J, leaving 13 bases between. Time point indicated: new active TB diagnosis, blood taken before or within 7 days of starting treatment. Each clinical donor contributed on average around 100,000 T cells from unsorted cryopreserved PBMC. Profiling relied on immunoSEQ multiplex PCR, and the TCRdb table lists in-frame clones only, not all of them. Of 30,000 to 35,000 clones listed, approximately 94% were seen once; the top ten hold approximately 10%.

This sequence joins TRBV6-5 and TRBJ2-5; D is perhaps TRBD1 (6 bases). Source: PBMCs, taken at tuberculosis diagnosis. The source is an adult with tuberculosis. The CDR3 protein is CASSYSGGAVQETQYF. The CDR3 DNA is TGTGCCAGCAGTTACTCAGGGGGAGCGGTACAAGAGACCCAGTACTTC.